The T cell receptor (beta chain) under discussion was sequenced for a study of blood T cell repertoires in COVID-19. Study in general: The United States, Italy and Spain provided the acute and convalescent COVID-19 samples. The cDNA or gDNA used as material had been derived from T cells, B-cell-depleted T cells, or PBMCs.

In the authors' workflow: Reference gene primer amplification gave nucleated cell count estimates. Clones were read by immunoSEQ multiplex PCR, and TCRdb kept only the in-frame ones, dropping some. The V and J calls and clone size were taken over from that table, and D and trimming were inferred from the DNA. The sample includes some 250,000 clones, about 86% of them seen just once. Germline lookup yields CDR1 SGHKS and CDR2 YYEKEE (reference sequence). This CDR3 is built from 15 residues. The V end was cut by 0 bases, the J end by 8 bases, with 17 bases between. The V call is TRBV5-5, the J call TRBJ1-2; a weak D match, TRBD1 (6 bases). This clonotype was sampled from a man between 25 and 39 years old with active or convalescent COVID-19. Input material: peripheral blood. The CDR3 nucleotides are TGTGCCAGCAGCTTGGCCCCGGGCAGGGGAAGAGGCTACACCTTC. Protein: CASSLAPGRGRGYTF.